Listed below are T cell receptor beta chains from one sample, sequenced in a study of early T cells in non-severe SARS-CoV-2 infection. TCRdb ran MiXCR on the 5' RACE reads and lists one entry per CDR3 protein. The data contain roughly 63,000 distinct CDR3 sequences, 10% to 15% of them singletons. Material for sequencing was whole blood. The receptor source for this set is an adult who was a healthcare worker with PCR-confirmed SARS-CoV-2 infection or an uninfected control (not recorded which). Each CDR3 is given with its conserved first and last residue. Each record gives: CDR3 length, V gene, J gene, clone size, CDR3 protein. Where a row states a size, it is once, few, many or the class of an expanded clone; other rows omit it.

CDR3 length: 17; V gene: TRBV7-7; J gene: TRBJ1-2; clone size: NA; CDR3 protein: CASSPLPAPTGDYGYTF
CDR3 length: 12; V gene: TRBV6-6; J gene: TRBJ1-5; clone size: many; CDR3 protein: CASSYLGSSQHF
CDR3 length: 15; V gene: TRBV5-4; J gene: TRBJ1-4; clone size: NA; CDR3 protein: CASSASQGLGEKLFF
CDR3 length: 14; V gene: TRBV7-9; J gene: TRBJ2-3; clone size: NA; CDR3 protein: CAGGAGSGTDTQYF
CDR3 length: 15; V gene: TRBV9; J gene: TRBJ1-1; clone size: NA; CDR3 protein: CASSVVPRANTEAFF
CDR3 length: 12; V gene: TRBV6-5; J gene: TRBJ2-2; clone size: NA; CDR3 protein: CASSWNTGELFF
CDR3 length: 13; V gene: TRBV29-1; J gene: TRBJ2-7; clone size: NA; CDR3 protein: CSVGWGDSYEQYF
CDR3 length: 12; V gene: TRBV24-1; J gene: TRBJ2-1; clone size: many; CDR3 protein: CATSDGGTEQFF
CDR3 length: 16; V gene: TRBV5-1; J gene: TRBJ2-7; clone size: many; CDR3 protein: CASSLAVEQGSYEQYF
CDR3 length: 14; V gene: TRBV5-1; J gene: TRBJ1-2; clone size: many; CDR3 protein: CASSFAGTGDGYTF
CDR3 length: 14; V gene: TRBV9; J gene: TRBJ2-3; clone size: few; CDR3 protein: CASSVSVTGDTQYF
CDR3 length: 12; V gene: TRBV10-3; J gene: TRBJ2-3; clone size: many; CDR3 protein: CAISVEGDTQYF
CDR3 length: 15; V gene: TRBV20-1; J gene: TRBJ1-5; clone size: few; CDR3 protein: CSASLNRGSNQPQHF
CDR3 length: 14; V gene: TRBV6-4; J gene: TRBJ2-7; clone size: NA; CDR3 protein: CASSPSEETHEQYF
CDR3 length: 14; V gene: TRBV29-1; J gene: TRBJ2-2; clone size: few; CDR3 protein: CSVVDSGNTGELFF
CDR3 length: 14; V gene: TRBV3-1; J gene: TRBJ2-5; clone size: NA; CDR3 protein: CASSQELQQETQYF
CDR3 length: 15; V gene: TRBV9; J gene: TRBJ2-1; clone size: few; CDR3 protein: CASSASGSIYNEQFF
CDR3 length: 15; V gene: TRBV7-2; J gene: TRBJ2-1; clone size: many; CDR3 protein: CASSPPRVLFNEQFF
CDR3 length: 16; V gene: TRBV7-2; J gene: TRBJ1-5; clone size: many; CDR3 protein: CASSLGQGYSNQPQHF
CDR3 length: 15; V gene: TRBV29-1; J gene: TRBJ1-2; clone size: few; CDR3 protein: CSVQGQGVKISGYTF
CDR3 length: 13; V gene: TRBV20-1; J gene: TRBJ1-5; clone size: few; CDR3 protein: CSARTRDNQPQHF
CDR3 length: 14; V gene: TRBV19; J gene: TRBJ1-2; clone size: many; CDR3 protein: CASSPSRRGNGYTF
CDR3 length: 14; V gene: TRBV30; J gene: TRBJ2-7; clone size: NA; CDR3 protein: CARSFEGEHYEQYF
CDR3 length: 14; V gene: TRBV20-1; J gene: TRBJ2-7; clone size: few; CDR3 protein: CSAIPGLGSYEQYF
CDR3 length: 15; V gene: TRBV11-2; J gene: TRBJ2-5; clone size: few; CDR3 protein: CASSLERGGPETQYF
CDR3 length: 15; V gene: TRBV7-2; J gene: TRBJ2-7; clone size: NA; CDR3 protein: CASSFVAGGTYEQYF
CDR3 length: 15; V gene: TRBV2; J gene: TRBJ2-7; clone size: many; CDR3 protein: CASSEGTSGLYEQYF
CDR3 length: 13; V gene: TRBV7-9; J gene: TRBJ1-5; clone size: many; CDR3 protein: CASSFDGRQPQHF
CDR3 length: 16; V gene: TRBV7-9; J gene: TRBJ1-1; clone size: few; CDR3 protein: CASSLASTGVNTEAFF
CDR3 length: 16; V gene: TRBV7-9; J gene: TRBJ2-2; clone size: few; CDR3 protein: CASSPGGLAIAGELFF
CDR3 length: 15; V gene: TRBV3-1; J gene: TRBJ1-4; clone size: NA; CDR3 protein: CASGGMGQGDEKLFF
CDR3 length: 17; V gene: TRBV4-3; J gene: TRBJ2-1; clone size: few; CDR3 protein: CASSQDKAGATYNEQFF
CDR3 length: 16; V gene: TRBV20-1; J gene: TRBJ2-1; clone size: many; CDR3 protein: CSAKISGGPSYNEQFF
CDR3 length: 17; V gene: TRBV7-2; J gene: TRBJ2-4; clone size: many; CDR3 protein: CASSFRTGVGVKNIQYF
CDR3 length: 13; V gene: TRBV29-1; J gene: TRBJ1-1; clone size: many; CDR3 protein: CSVVAGGQTEAFF
CDR3 length: 19; V gene: TRBV11-2; J gene: TRBJ2-5; clone size: few; CDR3 protein: CASSLDGASGGSHQETQYF
CDR3 length: 16; V gene: TRBV6-2/TRBV6-3; J gene: TRBJ2-3; clone size: many; CDR3 protein: CASTPLRGGAGDTQYF
CDR3 length: 10; V gene: TRBV6-1; J gene: TRBJ1-2; clone size: NA; CDR3 protein: CASREYGYTF
CDR3 length: 16; V gene: TRBV12-3/TRBV12-4; J gene: TRBJ1-6; clone size: NA; CDR3 protein: CASSLNRGQYNSPLHF
CDR3 length: 15; V gene: TRBV7-6; J gene: TRBJ1-5; clone size: many; CDR3 protein: CASSFGTGRNQPQHF
CDR3 length: 11; V gene: TRBV10-1; J gene: TRBJ1-5; clone size: many; CDR3 protein: CASSDEQPQHF
CDR3 length: 15; V gene: TRBV7-9; J gene: TRBJ1-1; clone size: many; CDR3 protein: CASSLARMGDTEAFF
CDR3 length: 12; V gene: TRBV6-2/TRBV6-3; J gene: TRBJ2-5; clone size: many; CDR3 protein: CASGQGGETQYF
CDR3 length: 16; V gene: TRBV19; J gene: TRBJ2-3; clone size: NA; CDR3 protein: CASSIVGARSTDTQYF
CDR3 length: 15; V gene: TRBV7-8; J gene: TRBJ2-2; clone size: few; CDR3 protein: CASRLGLGLIGELFF
CDR3 length: 18; V gene: TRBV18; J gene: TRBJ1-6; clone size: many; CDR3 protein: CASSPGTASGSYNSPLHF
CDR3 length: 12; V gene: TRBV29-1; J gene: TRBJ1-2; clone size: few; CDR3 protein: CSGRSGGDGYTF
CDR3 length: 15; V gene: TRBV4-1; J gene: TRBJ1-1; clone size: many; CDR3 protein: CASSLTGTGDTEAFF
CDR3 length: 14; V gene: TRBV3-1; J gene: TRBJ2-3; clone size: many; CDR3 protein: CASSLATSTDTQYF
CDR3 length: 13; V gene: TRBV11-2; J gene: TRBJ2-7; clone size: many; CDR3 protein: CASSNRTDYEQYF
CDR3 length: 15; V gene: TRBV27; J gene: TRBJ1-5; clone size: NA; CDR3 protein: CASSFGSFSNQPQHF
CDR3 length: 16; V gene: TRBV14; J gene: TRBJ1-4; clone size: few; CDR3 protein: CASSQVGWGIPKKLFF
CDR3 length: 13; V gene: TRBV5-1; J gene: TRBJ1-1; clone size: NA; CDR3 protein: CASSPRGDTEAFF